Below, 25 T cell receptor beta chains from the same sample are listed, as sequenced in a study of cytomegalovirus exposure and HLA in healthy donors. The PCR contained 60 Vbeta and 13 Jbeta primers. Method: immunoSEQ multiplex PCR; TCRdb's copy keeps in-frame clones and lacks some. The listing records 30,000 to 40,000 clones. Sequencing was carried out using PBMCs. The source of these receptors is a woman aged 40 to 50 in good health and CMV-seropositive.

This rearrangement joins TRBV18 to TRBJ1-2; TRBD1 agrees at 7 bases. J was trimmed by 3 bases and V by 4 bases; bases with no gene match: 2. The CDR3 covers 13 residues. Germline V gene sequence: CDR1 KGHSH, CDR2 LQKENI. As DNA, the CDR3 is TGTGCCAGCTCACAAACAGGGGACTATGGCTACACCTTC. This sequence encodes CASSQTGDYGYTF.

The chain joins TRBV7-2 to TRBJ2-7, with TRBD1 identical over 9 bases. V gave up 2 bases and J gave up 2 bases; unmatched junction bases: 4. This CDR3 is 15 amino acids long. The germline gives CDR1 SGHTA, CDR2 FQGNSA. The CDR3 sequence is CASSLKGQGTYEQYF. For the CDR3, the DNA is TGTGCCAGCAGCTTAAAGGGACAGGGCACCTACGAGCAGTACTTC.

This clone ranks as medium-sized in terms of frequency. The chain couples TRBV5-4 to TRBJ2-4; TRBD2 agrees at 7 bases. V was pared by 5 bases and J by 9 bases, with 8 bases of the junction left unmatched. This CDR3 comprises 13 residues. CDR1 and CDR2 (germline): SGHNT, YYREEE (reference sequence). The CDR3 nucleotides read TGTGCCAGCAGAACCGGGGAGGGTGTCATTCAGTACTTC. It specifies CASRTGEGVIQYF. The variable domain in full, with the rest retrieved from reference TRBV5-4 and TRBJ2-4, is ETGVTQSPTHLIKTRGQQVTLRCSSQSGHNTVSWYQQALGQGPQFIFQYYREEENGRGNFPPRFSGLQFPNYSSELNVNALELDDSALYLCASRTGEGVIQYFGAGTRLSVL.

CDR3 amino acids: CASSSGSYGYTF. CDR3 bases: TGTGCCAGCAGTTCGGGGAGTTATGGCTACACCTTC. The chain links TRBV6-4 to TRBJ1-2; D gene unclear. This CDR3 spans 12 amino acids. Germline V gene data show CDR1 as MRHNA and CDR2 as SNTAGT. With 5 bases removed from V and 5 bases from J, the gap between germline ends came to 9 bases.

The gene calls are TRBV9 and TRBJ2-7, with 8 bases aligning to TRBD2. The V and J ends lost 4 bases and 7 bases, in that order; junction bases with no gene match: 13. From germline, CDR1 is SGDLS and CDR2 YYNGEE. The CDR3 totals 15 residues. The CDR3 is CASSFTGTRGDEQYF. CDR3 DNA: TGTGCCAGCAGCTTCACCGGGACTAGAGGAGATGAGCAGTACTTC.

The CDR3 region has the DNA TGCAGCGTCGCAACTAGCGACCAAGAGACCCAGTACTTC. This translates into CSVATSDQETQYF. The V call is TRBV29-1, the J call TRBJ2-5; 7 bases agree with TRBD2. The length of the CDR3 is 13 residues. CDR1 SQVTM and CDR2 ANQGSEA come from the germline V gene. The V segment lost 6 bases and the J segment 0 bases; nucleotides outside the gene matches: 4.

The chain links TRBV5-1 to TRBJ2-1; 9 nucleotides agree with TRBD2. The junction had 16 bases not matched to a gene; V was cut back by 4 bases and J by 5 bases. Germline V gene data show CDR1 as SGHRS and CDR2 as YFSETQ. The CDR3 spans 18 residues. The CDR3 DNA is TGCGCCAGCAGCGCCCTGGGGGCAATGGCGGGAGGGAACAATGAGCAGTTCTTC. Translated, it gives CASSALGAMAGGNNEQFF.

V and J are TRBV6-5 and TRBJ2-1; 12 bases are shared with TRBD2. The CDR3 loop spans 14 amino acids. V was clipped by 0 bases and J by 16 bases; unmatched bases: 7. Per the germline V gene, CDR1 is MNHEY and CDR2 is SVGAGI. CDR3 in amino acids: CASSYSGLAGSEFF. CDR3 sequence (DNA): TGTGCCAGCAGTTACTCCGGACTAGCGGGATCGGAATTCTTC.

V gene TRBV4-1 combines with J gene TRBJ2-1, with 12 nucleotides matching TRBD2. This CDR3 has 16 residues. Germline CDR1 MGHRA, CDR2 YSYEKL. J gave up 2 bases and V 1 base, and 0 bases lay outside the gene matches. The CDR3 spells CASSQGTSGAYNEQFF. CDR3 in DNA: TGCGCCAGCAGCCAAGGGACTAGCGGGGCCTACAATGAGCAGTTCTTC.

The chain links TRBV4-1 to TRBJ2-1; perhaps TRBD1 as D (6 bases). Per the germline V gene, CDR1 is MGHRA and CDR2 is YSYEKL. With 8 bases removed from V and 3 bases from J, the gap between germline ends came to 11 bases. The CDR3 loop spans 13 amino acids. As DNA, the CDR3 is TGCGCCAGCTCCAGGGGTAACTACAATGAGCAGTTCTTC. This codes for CASSRGNYNEQFF.

The V gene is TRBV29-1, the J gene TRBJ2-1, with TRBD2 matching over 12 bases. Germline V lookup: CDR1 SQVTM, CDR2 ANQGSEA. This CDR3 region has 14 residues. With V trimmed by 7 bases and J by 5 bases, 6 bases remained unmatched. The CDR3, as DNA: TGCAGCGGGGACCCTAGCGGGAGGGACAATGAGCAGTTCTTC. This codes for CSGDPSGRDNEQFF.

The chain couples TRBV6-1 to TRBJ1-2, with 7 positions matching TRBD1. Germline CDR1 and CDR2: MNHNS and SASEGT. There are 14 residues in the CDR3. V shed 7 bases and J 2 bases; nucleotides not matched to a gene: 7. CDR3 in DNA: TGTGCCAGCAAGGGGAAACAGGGGAACTATGGCTACACCTTC. As protein: CASKGKQGNYGYTF.

The genes are TRBV29-1 and TRBJ2-5; D is perhaps TRBD2 (5 bases). Between the trimmed V and J ends, which lost 1 base and 4 bases, there was a span of 10 bases. Germline assignment: CDR1 SQVTM and CDR2 ANQGSEA. The CDR3 sequence is 13 residues long. CDR3 DNA: TGCAGCGTTGAAGGATGGGGAGTAGAGACCCAGTACTTC. Translated, it gives CSVEGWGVETQYF. The whole variable domain, remainder taken from reference TRBV29-1 and TRBJ2-5, is SAVISQKPSRDICQRGTSLTIQCQVDSQVTMMFWYRQQPGQSLTLIATANQGSEATYESGFVIDKFPISRPNLTFSTLTVSNMSPEDSSIYLCSVEGWGVETQYFGPGTRLLVL.

V gene TRBV6-5 combines with J gene TRBJ2-1, with D possibly being TRBD2 (5 bases). Trimming stripped 4 bases from V and 0 bases from J, with 10 bases between. Germline V gene data show CDR1 as MNHEY and CDR2 as SVGAGI. The CDR3 length is 15 residues. The CDR3 is CASSFSGASYNEQFF. In nucleotides, the CDR3 is TGTGCCAGCAGTTTCAGCGGAGCCTCCTACAATGAGCAGTTCTTC.

The chain combines TRBV6-6 with TRBJ1-2; 8 bases are a match to TRBD1. CDR1 is MNHNY and CDR2 is SVGAGI in the germline V gene (reference sequence). The ends lost 4 bases at V and 8 bases at J; junction bases unmatched: 12. The CDR3 extends over 15 amino acids. This CDR3 is CASSSTTGVMRGYTF. CDR3 bases: TGTGCCAGCAGTTCCACGACAGGGGTAATGCGCGGCTACACCTTC.

This chain joins TRBV4-1 and TRBJ1-4; D is undetermined. CDR1 MGHRA and CDR2 YSYEKL come from the germline V gene. The CDR3 covers 14 residues. V lost 1 base and J lost 8, with 11 bases in between. Here the CDR3 reads CASSQGRVGEKLFF. The CDR3 coding sequence is TGCGCCAGCAGCCAAGGGAGGGTAGGAGAAAAACTGTTTTTT.

The chain employs TRBV5-4 and TRBJ2-5, with TRBD2 matching 7 bases. V lost 3 bases to trimming and J lost 0 bases; unmatched junction nucleotides: 11. The CDR3 extends over 17 amino acids. CDR1 and CDR2 (germline): SGHNT, YYREEE (reference sequence). CDR3 in DNA: TGTGCCAGCAGCTCCCAGGGAACGGGAGGAAACCAAGAGACCCAGTACTTC. Its protein is CASSSQGTGGNQETQYF.

The CDR3 spells CSVLTGRATEAFF. CDR3 coding DNA: TGCAGCGTGCTGACAGGGCGGGCCACTGAAGCTTTCTTT. The chain is built from TRBV29-1 and TRBJ1-1; 7 positions match TRBD1. Germline V CDR1 and CDR2: SQVTM, ANQGSEA. This CDR3 comprises 13 residues. V trimming: 6 bases; J trimming: 4 bases; junction bases outside the gene matches: 8. Based on the CDR3 plus reference TRBV29-1 and TRBJ1-1, the full variable domain is SAVISQKPSRDICQRGTSLTIQCQVDSQVTMMFWYRQQPGQSLTLIATANQGSEATYESGFVIDKFPISRPNLTFSTLTVSNMSPEDSSIYLCSVLTGRATEAFFGQGTRLTVV.

This rearrangement joins TRBV2 to TRBJ1-5; D gene unclear. V lost 3 bases and J lost 7, with 13 bases in between. The CDR3 contains 14 residues. Germline-derived CDR1 and CDR2 are SNHLY and FYNNEI. This CDR3 reads CASSDEGLGQPQHF. CDR3 bases: TGTGCCAGCAGTGACGAGGGTCTCGGACAGCCCCAGCATTTT.

The chain joins TRBV18 to TRBJ2-1, with 11 bases lining up with TRBD2. The CDR3 length is 15 residues. The V gene's germline CDR1 is KGHSH and CDR2 LQKENI. V trimming: 2 bases; J trimming: 7 bases; junction bases outside the gene matches: 4. CDR3 protein: CASSPETSGRNEQFF. Here the CDR3 DNA reads TGTGCCAGCTCACCAGAAACTAGCGGGAGAAATGAGCAGTTCTTC.

V gene TRBV18 combines with J gene TRBJ2-5; perhaps TRBD1 as D (6 bases). The CDR3 is 13 amino acids. V gave up 6 bases and J gave up 2 bases, with 10 bases separating them. CDR1 KGHSH and CDR2 LQKENI come from the germline V gene. The CDR3 region is CASSSGQQETQYF. As DNA, the CDR3 is TGTGCCAGCTCGTCGGGACAACAAGAGACCCAGTACTTC. The full variable domain, its missing parts supplied by reference TRBV18 and TRBJ2-5, is NAGVMQNPRHLVRRRGQEARLRCSPMKGHSHVYWYRQLPEEGLKFMVYLQKENIIDESGMPKERFSAEFPKEGPSILRIQQVVRGDSAAYFCASSSGQQETQYFGPGTRLLVL.

The chain links TRBV7-9 to TRBJ2-7; 11 nucleotides line up with TRBD2. Per germline, CDR1 SEHNR and CDR2 FQNEAQ (reference sequence). The length of the CDR3 is 14 residues. Germline trimming cut 4 bases from V and 3 bases from J; bases unmatched to any gene: 2. The CDR3 loop is CASSSGTSGYEQYF. Written as DNA, the CDR3 is TGTGCCAGCAGCTCCGGGACTAGCGGCTACGAGCAGTACTTC.

The chain couples TRBV9 to TRBJ2-2; the match to TRBD1 covers 10 bases. The CDR3 length is 16 residues. J lost 3 bases, V lost 5 bases, and 7 bases had no gene match. Germline values: CDR1 SGDLS, CDR2 YYNGEE. CDR3 loop: CASRSWGTGDTGELFF. CDR3 sequence (DNA): TGTGCCAGCAGATCTTGGGGGACAGGGGACACCGGGGAGCTGTTTTTT.

V usage is TRBV4-1 and J usage is TRBJ2-3; tentatively, D is TRBD1 (6 bases). CDR1 is MGHRA and CDR2 is YSYEKL in the germline V gene. The CDR3 has 15 residues. V dropped 1 base and J dropped 4 bases, with 12 bases sitting between them. Here the CDR3 DNA reads TGCGCCAGCAGCCAAGTGGGGGCTCAGCCAGATACGCAGTATTTT. Its protein is CASSQVGAQPDTQYF.

The J gene is TRBJ1-2, the V gene TRBV2, with 7 bases fitting TRBD1. Germline values: CDR1 SNHLY, CDR2 FYNNEI. CDR3 length: 13 amino acids. V lost 5 bases, J lost 7 bases, and 7 bases stayed unmatched. CDR3 DNA sequence: TGTGCCAGCAGTCCAGACAGGGCGGGTGGCTACACCTTC. Translated, it gives CASSPDRAGGYTF. The full variable domain, rest sourced from reference TRBV2 and TRBJ1-2, is EPEVTQTPSHQVTQMGQEVILRCVPISNHLYFYWYRQILGQKVEFLVSFYNNEISEKSEIFDDQFSVERPDGSNFTLKIRSTKLEDSAMYFCASSPDRAGGYTFGSGTRLTVV.